These T cell receptor beta chains were read from a single sample in a study of T-cell memory formation after mild COVID-19. TCRdb re-called the 5' RACE reads with MiXCR, one entry per CDR3 protein. This table has around 5,000 distinct CDR3 sequences, roughly 25% appearing once. The specimen sequenced was PBMCs or a T cell subset sorted from them (not recorded which). The source of these receptors is an adult who had mild COVID-19 (a few samples of this study predate the infection). Cell type and time point are not known. Each CDR3 is given with its conserved first and last residue. D genes are given only for firm matches. Only part of the rows carry a size: once, few, many, or a class if the clone is expanded.

.,TRBV5-5,medium-sized,TRBJ1-5,TGTGCCAGCAGTCTCCTACCGGACAGCATTTATAGCAATCAGCCCCAGCATTTT,CASSLLPDSIYSNQPQHF
.,TRBV29-1,.,TRBJ2-2,TGCAGCGTTGACGGCCTAGGCACCGGGGAGCTGTTTTTT,CSVDGLGTGELFF
TRBD1,TRBV5-1,.,TRBJ2-1,TGCGCCAGCAGCTCCGGGACAGGGGCTACTGAGCAGTTCTTC,CASSSGTGATEQFF
.,TRBV5-4,medium-sized,TRBJ2-3,TGTGCCAGCGGGGGGGCTCCAGATACGCAGTATTTT,CASGGAPDTQYF
.,TRBV4-3,medium-sized,TRBJ1-2,TGCGCCAGCAGCCGTTTTACTCATAACTATGGCTACACCTTC,CASSRFTHNYGYTF
TRBD1,TRBV4-3,medium-sized,TRBJ1-2,TGCGCCAGCAGCCCCGGAGTAGACAGGGGCCCTTATGGCTACACCTTC,CASSPGVDRGPYGYTF
TRBD2,TRBV29-1,once,TRBJ2-5,TGCAGCGCCGGGGAGGGGCGCGGTATCGGGGAGACCCAGTACTTC,CSAGEGRGIGETQYF
.,TRBV7-9,medium-sized,TRBJ1-6,TGTGCCAGCAGACCCGGGGGGGGTCGAGTTTCACCCCTCCACTTT,CASRPGGGRVSPLHF
.,TRBV27,medium-sized,TRBJ2-6,TGTGCCAGCGGGCCTAGGGGGTCCGGGGCCAACGTCCTGACTTTC,CASGPRGSGANVLTF
.,TRBV27,medium-sized,TRBJ1-1,TGTGCCAGCAGTACCGGTTTCACTGAAGCTTTCTTT,CASSTGFTEAFF
.,TRBV7-2,medium-sized,TRBJ2-7,TGTGCCAGCAGCTTACTCGTCGAGCAGTACTTC,CASSLLVEQYF
.,TRBV11-1,.,TRBJ2-3,TGTGCCAGCAGCTTACGGATGGTAGATACGCAGTATTTT,CASSLRMVDTQYF
.,TRBV6-5,.,TRBJ2-5,TGTGCCAGCGGACCTAAATTTCCGACCCAGTACTTC,CASGPKFPTQYF
TRBD1,TRBV7-2,medium-sized,TRBJ2-2,TGTGCCAGCAGCTTCACAGGGGCTACCGGGGAGCTGTTTTTT,CASSFTGATGELFF
TRBD2,TRBV6-2/TRBV6-3,medium-sized,TRBJ2-3,TGTGCCAGCATCCCCCGATGGATAGCGGGGTACTTACATCGCACAGATACGCAGTATTTT,CASIPRWIAGYLHRTDTQYF
.,TRBV12-3/TRBV12-4,medium-sized,TRBJ2-5,TGTGCCAGCAGTTCCTACTACAGCGAAGAGACCCAGTACTTC,CASSSYYSEETQYF
.,TRBV3-1,medium-sized,TRBJ2-5,TGTGCCAGCAGCCAATGGCGCCTCCAAGAGACCCAGTACTTC,CASSQWRLQETQYF
.,TRBV12-3/TRBV12-4,medium-sized,TRBJ2-1,TGTGCCAGCACCAACCAGGGTGCCGGAGACAATGAGCAGTTCTTC,CASTNQGAGDNEQFF
.,TRBV4-1,medium-sized,TRBJ1-2,TGCGCCAGCAGCCAAGATCTGGGGAATACCTATGGCTACACCTTC,CASSQDLGNTYGYTF
.,TRBV6-1,medium-sized,TRBJ2-7,TGTGCCAGCAGTGATTCGGCGCAGGGTCTGAGGGAGCAGTACTTC,CASSDSAQGLREQYF
.,TRBV5-1,medium-sized,TRBJ2-6,TGCGCCAGCAGCTTGGGACAGTACTCTGGGGCCAACGTCCTGACTTTC,CASSLGQYSGANVLTF
.,TRBV7-9,.,TRBJ2-3,TGTGCCAGCGTAGCCCCTGGGGATACGCAGTATTTT,CASVAPGDTQYF
.,TRBV5-1,medium-sized,TRBJ2-5,TGCGCCAGCAGCCCCAACGGCGGGGAGACCCAGTACTTC,CASSPNGGETQYF
TRBD2,TRBV24-1,medium-sized,TRBJ2-1,TGTGCCACCAGTCCGGGACTATACAATGAGCAGTTCTTC,CATSPGLYNEQFF
TRBD1,TRBV19,many,TRBJ1-4,TGTGCCAGTAGGCCACAAGGACAGGGCATTAATGAAAAACTGTTTTTT,CASRPQGQGINEKLFF
.,TRBV29-1,medium-sized,TRBJ1-2,TGCAGCGTTGCGTATGGCTACACCTTC,CSVAYGYTF
TRBD1,TRBV12-3/TRBV12-4,medium-sized,TRBJ2-2,TGTGCCAGCACCGGACAGGGGGCGAGGACCGGGGAGCTGTTTTTT,CASTGQGARTGELFF
TRBD2,TRBV19,medium-sized,TRBJ2-1,TGTGCCAGTAGTATACTCGGACTAGCGGGGGGCTATTATGAGCAGTTCTTC,CASSILGLAGGYYEQFF
TRBD1,TRBV16,medium-sized,TRBJ1-5,TGTGCCAGCAGCCTAGGGACAGGGTCCAGCAATCAGCCCCAGCATTTT,CASSLGTGSSNQPQHF
.,TRBV9,.,TRBJ2-5,TGTGCCAGCAGCGTAGCGGGGGTTGAAGAGACCCAGTACTTC,CASSVAGVEETQYF
.,TRBV7-9,medium-sized,TRBJ1-1,TGTGCCAGCAGCGTACTACAGGTGGGCACTGAAGCTTTCTTT,CASSVLQVGTEAFF
TRBD2,TRBV5-1,.,TRBJ2-7,TGCGCCAGCAGCAGGTTGTCCAGCGGGGTTGAAGGCGAGCAGTACTTC,CASSRLSSGVEGEQYF
.,TRBV10-3,medium-sized,TRBJ2-7,TGTGCCATCTCGGTGGGGGGACCCTACGAGCAGTACTTC,CAISVGGPYEQYF
TRBD1,TRBV7-9,medium-sized,TRBJ1-1,TGTGCCAGCAGCTTCGCGGGACAGTTTGAAGCTTTCTTT,CASSFAGQFEAFF
.,TRBV5-4,medium-sized,TRBJ2-3,TGTGCCAGCAGCTTGGGAGGTAGCAGGAGCACAGATACGCAGTATTTT,CASSLGGSRSTDTQYF
.,TRBV10-3,medium-sized,TRBJ1-1,TGTGCCATCAGGGACTTCCCCGAGAACACTGAAGCTTTCTTT,CAIRDFPENTEAFF
.,TRBV28,many,TRBJ1-5,TGTGCCAGCAGTTTGTGGGATCAGCCCCAGCATTTT,CASSLWDQPQHF
TRBD2,TRBV7-3,medium-sized,TRBJ2-3,TGTGCCAGCAGCCTCGGGGGGGCCAGCACAGATACGCAGTATTTT,CASSLGGASTDTQYF
TRBD1,TRBV7-6,medium-sized,TRBJ2-1,TGTGCCAGCAGCCCTGAGACAGGGTCCTACAATGAGCAGTTCTTC,CASSPETGSYNEQFF
TRBD1,TRBV5-6,medium-sized,TRBJ2-3,TGTGCCAGCAGCTTGGTGCCGGGACAGAAAACAGATACGCAGTATTTT,CASSLVPGQKTDTQYF
TRBD2,TRBV5-1,once,TRBJ2-7,TGCGCCAGCAGCACCGGGACTAGCGGGGGGTCTGAGCAGTACTTC,CASSTGTSGGSEQYF
TRBD1,TRBV6-5,medium-sized,TRBJ1-4,TGTGCCAGCAGTGCCGGGACAGGGCTTGAAAAACTGTTTTTT,CASSAGTGLEKLFF
.,TRBV6-6,medium-sized,TRBJ1-2,TGTGCCAGCAGTTACCCAGGGGAGGGCTACACCTTC,CASSYPGEGYTF
.,TRBV6-2/TRBV6-3,.,TRBJ1-1,TGTGCCAGCAGTCTAGAGAACACTGAAGCTTTCTTT,CASSLENTEAFF
.,TRBV7-9,medium-sized,TRBJ2-3,TGTGCCAGCAGCTTCTTCACAGATACGCAGTATTTT,CASSFFTDTQYF
TRBD1,TRBV12-3/TRBV12-4,medium-sized,TRBJ1-2,TGTGCCAGCACGGGACAGGGGCCCTTATGGAACTATGGCTACACCTTC,CASTGQGPLWNYGYTF
.,TRBV18,few,TRBJ1-1,TGTGCCAGCTCAAGCAGGCCTAACACTGAAGCTTTCTTT,CASSSRPNTEAFF
TRBD2,TRBV5-1,medium-sized,TRBJ2-3,TGCGCCAGCAGCTACAGACTAGCTGACTACACAGATACGCAGTATTTT,CASSYRLADYTDTQYF
TRBD1,TRBV20-1,medium-sized,TRBJ1-5,TGCAGTGCTTCGGACAGGGGCAATCAGCCCCAGCATTTT,CSASDRGNQPQHF
.,TRBV15,once,TRBJ1-2,TGTGCCACCAGCTCGGACAGTACACCGGCCGGTGGCTACACCTTC,CATSSDSTPAGGYTF
.,TRBV20-1,medium-sized,TRBJ2-1,TGCAGTGCTAGAGCCGAGGAGGGGGCCTACAATGAGCAGTTCTTC,CSARAEEGAYNEQFF